The T cell receptor beta chain described here comes from a study of beta chain features in type 1 diabetes. Notes on the study in general: Among type 1 diabetes patients, VDJ junctions had fewer insertions and more deletions.

This clone was counted a few times. Its antigen is as yet unknown. The CDR3 extends over 13 amino acids. CDR1 and CDR2 (germline): SGHNT, YYREEE (reference sequence). The V and J ends lost 2 bases and 2 bases respectively, with 7 bases between them. TCRB transcripts that were expressed got sequenced, as all of the isolated RNA had been reverse transcribed. Repertoires were generated with immunoSEQ multiplex PCR, while TCRdb's copy carries only in-frame clones and drops some. The table shows some 900,000 clones, with about 17% occurring only once. Material: naive CD4+ T cells from blood. The sequence came from a young woman in good health. The chain employs TRBV5-4 and TRBJ1-2; D remains unclear. The CDR3: CASSFLHNYGYTF. CDR3 bases: TGTGCCAGCAGCTTTCTGCACAACTATGGCTACACCTTC.